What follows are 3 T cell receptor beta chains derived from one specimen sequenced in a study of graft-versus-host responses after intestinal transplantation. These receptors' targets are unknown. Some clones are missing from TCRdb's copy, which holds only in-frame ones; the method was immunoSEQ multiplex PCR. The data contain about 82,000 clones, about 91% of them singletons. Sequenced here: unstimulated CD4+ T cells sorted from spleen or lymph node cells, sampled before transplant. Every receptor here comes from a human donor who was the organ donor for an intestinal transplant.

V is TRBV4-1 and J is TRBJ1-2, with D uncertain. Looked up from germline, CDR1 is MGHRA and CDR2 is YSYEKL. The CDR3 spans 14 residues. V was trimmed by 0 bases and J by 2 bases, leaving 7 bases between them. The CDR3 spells CASSQEGRNYGYTF. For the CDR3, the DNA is TGCGCCAGCAGCCAAGAAGGCAGGAACTATGGCTACACCTTC.

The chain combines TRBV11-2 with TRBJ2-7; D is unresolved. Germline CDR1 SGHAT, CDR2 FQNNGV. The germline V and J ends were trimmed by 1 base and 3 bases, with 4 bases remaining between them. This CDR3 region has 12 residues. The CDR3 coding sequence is TGTGCCAGCAGCTTAGTTCACTACGAGCAGTACTTC. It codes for CASSLVHYEQYF.

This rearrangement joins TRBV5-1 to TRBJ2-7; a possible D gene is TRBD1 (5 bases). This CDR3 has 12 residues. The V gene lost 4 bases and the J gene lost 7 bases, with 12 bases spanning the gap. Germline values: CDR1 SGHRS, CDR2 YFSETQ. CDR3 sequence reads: CASSPPAGEQYF. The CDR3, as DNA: TGCGCCAGCAGCCCGCCGGCAGGGGAGCAGTACTTC.